The rows below give T cell receptor beta chains drawn from one sample of a study of identical twins. TCRdb re-called the 5' RACE reads with MiXCR, one entry per CDR3 protein. The sample holds hundreds of thousands of distinct CDR3 sequences, about 20% seen once. This sample also belongs to another study, concerning T cells expressing NK-cell markers.

Sequences were obtained from PBMCs. All receptors derive from a woman younger than 30 in good health. The CDR3 runs from the conserved cysteine through the conserved F or W. A D gene is named only where the DNA matches it firmly. Not all rows give a size; the values are once, few, many and, for expanded clones, a class.

j_call	cdr3_length	clone_size	d_call	v_call	cdr3_nt	cdr3_aa
TRBJ2-5	19	few	-	TRBV10-1	TGCGCCAGCAGTGAGTCGAAGCTGAGGGGTCCGGTTGGTGTAGAGACCCAGTACTTC	CASSESKLRGPVGVETQYF
TRBJ2-3	12	few	-	TRBV20-1	TGCAGTACCCCAGGGACTACAGATACGCAGTATTTT	CSTPGTTDTQYF
TRBJ2-7	14	many	TRBD1	TRBV20-1	TGCAGTGCTAGAGATCAGGGACAGCCTACGCAGCAGTACTTC	CSARDQGQPTQQYF
TRBJ2-3	13	-	-	TRBV10-3	TGTGCCATCAATCGAGATGGCACAGATACGCAGTATTTT	CAINRDGTDTQYF
TRBJ1-3	13	-	-	TRBV20-1	TGCAGTGCCAAGGACAGATTAAGAAACACCATATATTTT	CSAKDRLRNTIYF
TRBJ2-5	13	-	-	TRBV6-6	TGTGCCAGCGGCCTTGGTCGAGGAGAGACCCAGTACTTC	CASGLGRGETQYF
TRBJ1-1	15	-	TRBD1	TRBV6-1	TGTGCCAGCAGACCCTCCGGGACAGGGAGGACTGAAGCTTTCTTT	CASRPSGTGRTEAFF
TRBJ1-6	14	-	-	TRBV27	TGTGCCAGCAGGGGGCACGGGGGGTTTCCACCCCTCCACTTT	CASRGHGGFPPLHF
TRBJ1-2	15	few	TRBD1	TRBV7-2	TGTGCCAGCAGCCTCGGGACAGACGGTATCGTAGGCTACACCTTC	CASSLGTDGIVGYTF
TRBJ2-7	14	-	-	TRBV6-5	TGTGCCAGCAGTTCTCCGGGACTTACCTACGAGCAGTACTTC	CASSSPGLTYEQYF
TRBJ2-2	17	-	TRBD2	TRBV5-6	TGTGCCAGCAGCTCCACGCTAGCGGGAGGGGGTACCGGGGAGCTGTTTTTT	CASSSTLAGGGTGELFF
TRBJ1-1	12	few	-	TRBV3-1	TGTGCCAGCAGCCACTTGGACACTGAAGCTTTCTTT	CASSHLDTEAFF
TRBJ1-1	14	-	-	TRBV20-1	TGCAGTGCTCCCGGGTTCACCACGGGGACTGAAGCTTTCTTT	CSAPGFTTGTEAFF
TRBJ2-1	15	few	TRBD1	TRBV3-1	TGTGCCAGCAGCCAATGGGGCAGGGGGCGGGATGAGCAGTTCTTC	CASSQWGRGRDEQFF
TRBJ1-1	15	few	TRBD1	TRBV18	TGTGCCAGCTCACCCCAGGGGGCTGTAAACACTGAAGCTTTCTTT	CASSPQGAVNTEAFF
TRBJ2-7	17	few	-	TRBV20-1	TGCAGTGCTAGAGATGCCGGCGGACGGTTCCTCTCCTACGAGCAGTACTTC	CSARDAGGRFLSYEQYF
TRBJ2-7	14	-	TRBD2	TRBV20-1	TGCAGTGCTGCAGGCCCGGGGGGGATGTACGAGCAGTACTTC	CSAAGPGGMYEQYF
TRBJ1-2	16	many	TRBD1	TRBV10-3	TGTGCCATCACCTTCCGGGACAGGGGAGATTCTTATGGCTACACCTTC	CAITFRDRGDSYGYTF
TRBJ2-7	12	many	-	TRBV12-3/TRBV12-4	TGTGCCAGCAGTTTAGCTCGGGATGTGCAGTACTTC	CASSLARDVQYF
TRBJ1-2	13	few	-	TRBV6-1	TGTGCCAGCAGCAGGGGCAAAAGAGGAGGCTACACCTTC	CASSRGKRGGYTF
TRBJ1-6	13	-	-	TRBV6-1	TGTGCCACAACAGAGACCTATAATTCACCCCTCCACTTT	CATTETYNSPLHF
TRBJ2-7	15	few	TRBD2	TRBV4-3	TGCGCCAGCAGCCAAGGACCAGCGGGAGTCTCCGAGCAGTACTTC	CASSQGPAGVSEQYF
TRBJ2-1	13	-	TRBD1	TRBV18	TGTGCCAGCTCAAACAGACAGGGTGATGAGCAGTTCTTC	CASSNRQGDEQFF
TRBJ2-7	11	few	-	TRBV12-3/TRBV12-4	TGTGCCAGTGTGTATTCCTACGAGCAGTACTTC	CASVYSYEQYF
TRBJ2-1	14	-	-	TRBV12-3/TRBV12-4	TGTGCCAGCAGTTTGCAGGGGGGCTCGAATGAGCAGTTCTTC	CASSLQGGSNEQFF
TRBJ2-7	13	few	TRBD1	TRBV18	TGTGCCAGCTCAAGGGACAGGACGCACGAGCAGTACTTC	CASSRDRTHEQYF
TRBJ2-7	14	-	-	TRBV24-1	TGTGCCACCAGTGATTTGGGCCTTGAGAGAAAGCAGTACTTC	CATSDLGLERKQYF
TRBJ2-7	14	few	-	TRBV5-5	TGTGCCAGCAGCTTACCACAGACCCCGACCGAGCAGTACTTC	CASSLPQTPTEQYF
TRBJ2-3	13	-	-	TRBV9	TGTGCCAGCAGCTCGCAAAACACAGATACGCAGTATTTT	CASSSQNTDTQYF
TRBJ2-5	15	-	-	TRBV3-1	TGTGCCAGCAGCCACCGACTAGGAGGGGGGGAGACCCAGTACTTC	CASSHRLGGGETQYF
TRBJ2-1	16	-	TRBD2	TRBV24-1	TGTGCCACCAAAAAGGGTGTGGGACTAGCGACTAATGAGCAGTTCTTC	CATKKGVGLATNEQFF
TRBJ2-7	13	few	-	TRBV18	TGTGCCAGCTCAAGGGACATCCCCGCCGAGCAGTACTTC	CASSRDIPAEQYF
TRBJ2-1	12	few	-	TRBV20-1	TGCAGTGCTAGGGGAGGAGAGCATGAGCAGTTCTTC	CSARGGEHEQFF
TRBJ2-2	18	-	-	TRBV11-1	TGTGCCAGCAGCTTGGACACAGCTTATACAAAAAACACCGGGGAGCTGTTTTTT	CASSLDTAYTKNTGELFF
TRBJ2-3	14	few	-	TRBV12-3/TRBV12-4	TGTGCCAGCAGTGTCTCAGGGGGACTAGATACGCAGTATTTT	CASSVSGGLDTQYF
TRBJ2-2	14	-	-	TRBV29-1	TGCAGCGTTGGGGCGGAAACGAACACCGGGGAGCTGTTTTTT	CSVGAETNTGELFF
TRBJ2-1	15	-	TRBD2	TRBV20-1	TGCAGTGCTAGGACGGGGTCTAGCGGTTACAATGAGCAGTTCTTC	CSARTGSSGYNEQFF
TRBJ1-2	11	-	-	TRBV12-3/TRBV12-4	TGTGCCAGCAGCGGCACCCATGGCTACACCTTC	CASSGTHGYTF
TRBJ1-5	14	few	-	TRBV12-3/TRBV12-4	TGTGCCAGCAGTCCGGGACAAGCCACTCAGCCCCAGCATTTT	CASSPGQATQPQHF
TRBJ2-7	14	few	TRBD2	TRBV29-1	TGCAGCGTCGCTCCGATACTGCCGGGGGGGGAGCAGTACTTC	CSVAPILPGGEQYF
TRBJ2-7	16	-	-	TRBV7-8	TGTGCCAGCAGCCTGAGAGGGGACCGTAGTTCCTACGAGCAGTACTTC	CASSLRGDRSSYEQYF
TRBJ1-1	13	few	-	TRBV7-6	TGTGCCAGCAGCTTGTGGATGAACACTGAAGCTTTCTTT	CASSLWMNTEAFF
TRBJ1-5	13	-	-	TRBV20-1	TGCAGTGCTACCTCCCGGGGGGTTCAGCCCCAGCATTTT	CSATSRGVQPQHF
TRBJ2-1	12	few	TRBD1	TRBV20-1	TGCAGTGCTAGAGATAAGGGGGCCGAGCAGTTCTTC	CSARDKGAEQFF
TRBJ2-5	13	-	-	TRBV20-1	TGCAGTGCTAGTCCTCAGGGGCAGGGGACCCAGTACTTC	CSASPQGQGTQYF
TRBJ2-7	13	once	-	TRBV20-1	TGCAGTGCTGTCCCGGCCACTTCCTACGAGCAGTACTTC	CSAVPATSYEQYF
TRBJ2-7	13	few	-	TRBV4-3	TGCGCCAGCAGCCAAGATTGGAGATCCGAGCAGTACTTC	CASSQDWRSEQYF